The T cell receptor beta chain described here comes from a study of T cells in Graves' hyperthyroidism and ophthalmopathy (dated by TCRdb to the late 2010s). About the full investigation: Peripheral blood samples were taken at the time of initial diagnosis, prior to any treatment. A discovery cohort of about a hundred patients, about 40 with Graves' ophthalmopathy and roughly 59 with stable Graves' hyperthyroidism, was used to find distinguishing TCR V-J signatures. Prospective prediction of ophthalmopathy was tested in an independent validation cohort consisting of 18 to 20 hyperthyroidism patients and about 17 patients who later progressed to ophthalmopathy. The 100 discovery patients were randomly split 7:3 into training and test sets. The study also compared thyroid tissue and blood T-cell repertoires from more than five Graves' hyperthyroidism patients. Following sampling, methimazole starting at 30 mg daily was given to hyperthyroidism patients, and high-dose intravenous methylprednisolone was given to ophthalmopathy patients. The paper describes TCR Vbeta CDR3 sequencing of around 130 peripheral blood samples, made up of 43 ophthalmopathy patients, around 78 hyperthyroidism patients and approximately 17 progressor patients.

TCR beta CDR3 regions were amplified from RNA transcripts. For the first round of RT-PCR on the TCR CDR3, the HTBI primer set was used together with the Qiagen OneStep RT-PCR kit. The libraries were constructed in a second round of multiplex PCR and then size-selected and purified. The libraries were sequenced on an Illumina HiSeq2000 using paired-end 100 bp reads. The study's processing was this. Raw data were processed with SOAPnuke, discarding reads with adapters, uncalled bases, mean Phred below 15, or no exact constant-primer or identifier match. COPE v1.2.5 was used to merge high-quality paired reads, and clonotypes were defined as unique nucleotide sequences. Clonotypes were aligned to IMGT TRBV, TRBD and TRBJ reference segments using MiTCR v1.1. Analysis was restricted to V-J combinations with a frequency above 0.0001, which covered about 99% of repertoires. The TCS score was defined as the ratio of F50 (clonal expansion) to E x V (chaos), calculated using BLOSUM62-based TCRdist between CDR3 peptides within each V-J. Welch's t-statistics and random forest reduced 500 to 650 V-J features to 13, which were used in a naive Bayes classifier (R e1071). TCRdb reprocessing: public reads trimmed at Q25 with fastp, clones called with MiXCR, in-frame beta chains kept. Each entry merges the rows of one CDR3 protein and shows their most common DNA and genes. In this record, the V and J calls reflect TCRdb's handling and not the investigators' own analysis. Here the sample has about 550,000 distinct CDR3 sequences; roughly 20% occur a single time. The ten largest clonotypes hold 26% of the sample.

Stable Graves' hyperthyroidism was defined as the absence of progression to ophthalmopathy over 18 months of follow-up. The hyperthyroidism patients were between 18 and 65 years old and newly diagnosed, with a disease duration of less than 2 months. Patients with uncontrolled infections, other autoimmune diseases, pregnancy or lactation were excluded. Diagnoses relied on clinical symptoms, serum thyroxine and TRAb, thyroid ultrasound and orbital computed tomography. Ficoll-Paque density gradient centrifugation was used to isolate PBMCs from 9.5 to 10 ml of fresh peripheral blood. Trizol reagent was used to extract total RNA, and RNA quality was then checked on an Agilent 2100 Bioanalyzer. Findings and caveats that apply to the study as a whole: Most expanded thyroid clonotypes (frequency above 0.001) were also detected in blood, suggesting blood repertoires may reflect thyroid immune responses. During validation, the model predicted progression to ophthalmopathy a median of about 5.9 months ahead of onset, with 60% to 71% sensitivity and roughly 75% specificity. A model built on a 13 V-J signature distinguished ophthalmopathy from stable hyperthyroidism, reaching around 87% sensitivity and about 81% specificity in cross-validation and 80%/75% in testing. Sample size was not statistically predetermined, and blinding of investigators to group allocation was not performed.

There are a few counts of this clonotype. Its antigen is still unknown. Per-base quality was not reported, and no clone a single base away is much larger than it. The CDR3 numbers 13 residues from cysteine through phenylalanine. Only the CDR3 DNA is retained, 39 bases long and in frame from the first base. The germline V gene encodes CDR1 SEHNR and CDR2 FQNEAQ (reference sequence). V gives up 8 bases and J gives up 7 bases, and the segment between their germline ends measures 15 bases. This receptor chain uses TRBV7-9 and TRBJ1-5; TRBD1 is perhaps the D gene, given 5 matching bases. This sequence originates from a man younger than 35 with Graves' hyperthyroidism. Sequencing input: blood. The DNA reads TGTGCCAGCGGTGGGATACGGGGGCAGCCCCAGCATTTT. The resulting protein is CASGGIRGQPQHF. The variable domain in full, with residues beyond the CDR3 obtained from the reference TRBV7-9 and TRBJ1-5 genes, is DTGVSQNPRHKITKRGQNVTFRCDPISEHNRLYWYRQTLGQGPEFLTYFQNEAQLEKSRLLSDRFSAERPKGSFSTLEIQRTEQGDSAMYLCASGGIRGQPQHFGDGTRLSIL.